Listed below are T cell receptor beta chains from one sample, sequenced in a study of cytomegalovirus exposure and HLA in healthy donors. Method: immunoSEQ multiplex PCR; TCRdb's copy keeps in-frame clones and lacks some. The sample lists roughly 190,000 clones, roughly 86% seen once, with approximately 1.5% in the top ten. Sequencing was performed on PBMCs. The receptors were sampled from a young woman in good health and CMV-seronegative. CDR3s include the opening cysteine and the closing phenylalanine or tryptophan. The order of the fields is V gene, clone size, J gene, D gene, CDR3 protein, CDR3 DNA. The D gene is left open where the match is weak. Rows give clone size only sometimes, using once, few, many, or a class for an expanded clone.

TRBV19	NA	TRBJ2-5	NA	CASSTSGWGETQYF	TGTGCCAGTAGCACCTCAGGGTGGGGAGAGACCCAGTACTTC
TRBV5-5	NA	TRBJ2-7	TRBD2	CASRLTSGNAYEQYF	TGTGCCAGCAGACTCACTAGCGGAAACGCCTACGAGCAGTACTTC
TRBV14	once	TRBJ1-1	TRBD1	CASSHWDRALNTEAFF	TGTGCCAGCAGCCATTGGGACAGGGCATTGAACACTGAAGCTTTCTTT
TRBV11-2	NA	TRBJ2-3	TRBD2	CASSPSAGLAGGPRDTQYF	TGTGCCAGCAGCCCTTCTGCGGGACTAGCGGGGGGGCCAAGAGATACGCAGTATTTT
TRBV12-5	once	TRBJ2-1	TRBD2	CASGQGGLAGTNEQFF	TGTGCTAGTGGCCAGGGGGGACTAGCGGGAACCAATGAGCAGTTCTTC
TRBV6-1	NA	TRBJ2-1	TRBD1	CASSHGQGAPLRQFF	TGTGCCAGCAGTCATGGACAGGGGGCACCCCTAAGGCAGTTCTTC
TRBV5-1	NA	TRBJ2-7	TRBD2	CASSSETSGLYEQYF	TGCGCCAGCAGCTCAGAGACTAGCGGGTTGTACGAGCAGTACTTC
TRBV5-1	few	TRBJ2-7	TRBD2	CASGLAGREQYF	TGCGCCAGCGGACTAGCGGGGCGCGAGCAGTACTTC
TRBV5-6	NA	TRBJ1-2	TRBD1	CASSGTDYGYTF	TGTGCCAGCAGCGGGACAGACTATGGCTACACCTTC
TRBV10-3	few	TRBJ1-2	NA	CAISDLQGTYGYTF	TGTGCCATCAGTGATCTACAGGGAACCTATGGCTACACCTTC
TRBV6-6	NA	TRBJ1-2	TRBD1	CASSFPGQGRSYTF	TGTGCCAGCTCATTCCCGGGACAGGGCAGGAGCTACACCTTC
TRBV19	once	TRBJ2-7	NA	CASSIDIGTNPISYEQYF	TGTGCCAGTAGTATAGATATAGGAACTAACCCGATCTCCTACGAGCAGTACTTC
TRBV6-4	NA	TRBJ2-7	TRBD2	CASRRLAGAYEQYF	TGTGCCAGCAGGAGACTAGCGGGGGCCTACGAGCAGTACTTC
TRBV4-1	NA	TRBJ2-5	NA	CASSPIGRGAKETQYF	TGCGCCAGCAGCCCCATCGGGAGAGGGGCGAAAGAGACCCAGTACTTC
TRBV5-4	NA	TRBJ1-2	NA	CASSTDTNYGYTF	TGTGCCAGCAGCACCGACACCAACTATGGCTACACCTTC
TRBV4-2	once	TRBJ2-3	TRBD2	CASSQVLADINTDTQYF	TGTGCCAGCAGCCAAGTCCTAGCGGATATTAACACAGATACGCAGTATTTT
TRBV7-6	NA	TRBJ1-2	TRBD1	CASSFGGTGGSNYGYTF	TGTGCCAGCAGCTTCGGCGGGACAGGGGGCAGTAACTATGGCTACACCTTC
TRBV5-4	many	TRBJ2-7	TRBD1	CASSRKEDRALSSYEQYF	TGTGCCAGCAGCCGCAAGGAGGACAGGGCCTTATCTTCTTACGAGCAGTACTTC
TRBV11-2	once	TRBJ1-2	TRBD1	CASSPTGNYGYTF	TGTGCCAGCAGCCCGACAGGGAACTATGGCTACACCTTC